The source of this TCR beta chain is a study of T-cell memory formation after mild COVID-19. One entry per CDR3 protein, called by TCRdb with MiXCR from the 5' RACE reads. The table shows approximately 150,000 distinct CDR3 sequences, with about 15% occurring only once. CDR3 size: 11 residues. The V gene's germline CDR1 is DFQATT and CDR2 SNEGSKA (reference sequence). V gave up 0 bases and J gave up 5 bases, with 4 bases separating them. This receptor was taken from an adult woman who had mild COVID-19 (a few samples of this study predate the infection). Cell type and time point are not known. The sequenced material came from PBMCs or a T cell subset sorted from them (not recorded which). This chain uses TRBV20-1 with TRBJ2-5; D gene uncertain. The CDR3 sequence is CSARDRETQYF. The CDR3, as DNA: TGCAGTGCTAGAGATAGGGAGACCCAGTACTTC.